The sequence of this T cell receptor beta chain was determined in a study of blood T cell repertoires in COVID-19 (TCRdb year 2020). Study-level background: The collaborator samples originated in the United States, Italy and Spain and spanned the acute and convalescent phases of COVID-19. The prospective study material was composed of cDNA or gDNA derived from T cells, B-cell-depleted T cells, or PBMCs. The dataset comprised deeply sampled blood TCRbeta repertoires from subjects exposed to, actively infected with, or recovered from COVID-19. A freely available public database, intended as a resource for researchers studying the immune response to SARS-CoV-2, is where the repertoires were released. Samples were obtained from the ongoing ImmuneRACE study (first 160 participants) and from about 1,300 subjects provided by 6 global collaborators. The sample metadata nearly always contained a de-identified subject ID, COVID-19 status, age in years and sex. Where available, HLA class I and class II types were obtained from metadata supplied by the sample provider rather than from assay-based typing.

Sequences SQVTM (CDR1) and ANQGSEA (CDR2) are obtained from the germline V gene. The V and J ends are trimmed by 7 bases and 0 bases, leaving 18 bases between them. The CDR3 holds 15 amino acids from the cysteine to the phenylalanine. The kept DNA is CDR3 alone, 45 bases in frame from the first base. Details on this clone: What this receptor recognizes is not known. No quality values exist for individual bases; no much larger clone is one base distant.

Each collaborating institution followed its own protocols to collect whole blood in K2EDTA tubes. For TCRbeta analysis, collaborators shipped samples as frozen whole blood, isolated PBMCs, or DNA extracted from either of those sample types. The immunoSEQ Assay, a bias-controlled multiplex PCR, was used to amplify TCRbeta CDR3 regions from genomic DNA. The authors' pipeline ran thus. Within the assay, amplification of reference gene primers was used to estimate how many nucleated cells each sample contained. Sequence reads were collapsed and filtered to measure the absolute abundance of every unique TCRbeta CDR3 rearrangement. For each sample, productive Simpson clonality was calculated as the square root of Simpson's diversity index across productive rearrangements. TCRdb retrieved this table from immuneACCESS and kept in-frame rearrangements only. Not all clones are present; in checked studies, unresolved V genes account for under half, and no reason is known for the remainder. D and trimming come from the DNA, and the V and J calls and clone size come from that table. A total of approximately 89,000 clones appear in this sample, more than 60% of them only once. The ten largest make up approximately 25% of the sample.

What the work shows at the level of the full study, not this receptor alone: Clinical and demographic metadata were provided uncurated, with the amount varying by source and participant.

Sequenced input: peripheral blood. The rearranged chain carries TRBV29-1 and TRBJ1-1; the D segment could be TRBD1, given 5 matching bases. The receptor's source is a man between 65 and 85 years old with acute or convalescent COVID-19. The CDR3 protein: CSGGGGWGMNTEAFF. Read as DNA, the sequence is TGCAGCGGAGGCGGGGGATGGGGGATGAACACTGAAGCTTTCTTT.